This TCR beta chain derives from a study of T-cell reconstitution after alpha-beta-depleted transplantation in children. Unique molecular identifiers were incorporated during preparation of the TCRbeta library. TCRdb reanalysed the PCR reads using MiXCR and keeps one entry per CDR3 protein. This table has about 640,000 distinct CDR3 sequences, 16% appearing once. CDR3 length: 17 residues. Germline V lookup: CDR1 LGHNA, CDR2 YSLEER. Deletions cut 1 base from V and 3 bases from J, with 15 bases between. The sequence derives from a human donor who donated a stem cell graft to a child with acute myeloid leukemia. The V call is TRBV4-3, the J call TRBJ2-2; D is perhaps TRBD1 (6 bases). The input for sequencing was PBMCs from the stem cell graft donor, taken from the stem cell graft. The CDR3 sequence: CASSQAQGREDTGELFF. In nucleotides, the CDR3 is TGCGCCAGCAGCCAAGCACAGGGACGCGAGGACACCGGGGAGCTGTTTTTT.